This T cell receptor (beta chain) was recovered during a study of CD8 T cells in Susac syndrome. Trimming stripped 10 bases from V and 6 bases from J, with 13 bases between. Germline assignment: CDR1 MNHEY and CDR2 SMNVEV (reference sequence). The CDR3 has 11 amino acids. This clonotype was recorded a few times. The authors reverse transcribed roughly 0.5 to 1 ug RNA with random hexamers. The authors amplified TCR beta CDR3 across 54 Vbeta and 13 Jbeta using immunoSEQ multiplex PCR. TCRdb re-analysed the immunoSEQ multiplex PCR reads in MiXCR, keeping a single row per CDR3 protein. The table shows 90,000 to 150,000 distinct CDR3 sequences, with 85% to 95% occurring only once. Sequencing of TCR beta covered CD8+ and CD4+ T cells obtained from blood. Controls were drawn from healthy donors and were matched for age and sex. In contrast to the negatively isolated CD8+ and CD4+ T cells, TEMRA cells were FACS-enriched.

This TCR came from a human donor in good health. The genes are TRBV27 and TRBJ2-7, with a weak D call TRBD1 (5 bases). Specimen: CD8+ T cells from PBMCs. CDR3 sequence: CATPDRGEQYF. The CDR3 DNA sequence: TGTGCCACCCCGGATAGGGGCGAGCAGTACTTC.